The source of this T cell receptor (beta chain) is a study of cytomegalovirus exposure and HLA in healthy donors. Points from the study as a whole: In a later analysis, productive TCRs from donors in an Asian-associated ancestry cluster reportedly carried fewer N-insertions than the cohort mean.

This CDR3 comprises 17 residues. Deletions cut 1 base from V and 6 bases from J, with 20 bases between. The V gene's germline CDR1 is SGHNT and CDR2 YENEEA. This PCR relied on a set of 60 Vbeta primers and 13 Jbeta primers. Produced via immunoSEQ multiplex PCR; TCRdb's table is partial and in-frame only. The sample lists roughly 150,000 clones, 85% occurring once. On this clone itself: The antigen remains undetermined.

Sequences were obtained from PBMCs. This receptor was taken from a man aged 30 to 45 in good health and CMV-seropositive. The chain joins TRBV11-3 to TRBJ2-3, with D possibly matching TRBD2 (6 bases). CDR3 residues: CASSLARGRRARDTQYF. The DNA of the CDR3 is TGTGCCAGCAGCTTAGCCCGGGGAAGGAGGGCCCGGGATACGCAGTATTTT. Full variable domain (remainder filled in from reference TRBV11-3 and TRBJ2-3): EAGVVQSPRYKIIEKKQPVAFWCNPISGHNTLYWYLQNLGQGPELLIRYENEEAVDDSQLPKDRFSAERLKGVDSTLKIQPAELGDSAVYLCASSLARGRRARDTQYFGPGTRLTVL.